These T cell receptor beta chains were read from a single sample in a study of blood T cell repertoires in COVID-19. The table came from immunoSEQ multiplex PCR; TCRdb's copy has only in-frame clones and leaves some out. The sample lists some 290,000 clones; roughly 90% were seen once. Source material: peripheral blood. Source of these receptors: a woman under 40 with COVID-19, enrolled during active disease. Both conserved end residues are trimmed from each CDR3. The order of the fields is J gene, clone size, V gene, CDR3 protein. Where a row states a size, it is once, few, many or the class of an expanded clone; other rows omit it.

j_gene: TRBJ2-7
abundance: .
v_gene: TRBV6-1
CDR3aa: ASSELAERGYEQY

j_gene: TRBJ2-5
abundance: .
v_gene: TRBV3-1/TRBV3-2
CDR3aa: ALGGEGQETQY

j_gene: TRBJ2-7
abundance: .
v_gene: TRBV3-1/TRBV3-2
CDR3aa: ASSQGTSGTYEQY

j_gene: TRBJ2-1
abundance: .
v_gene: TRBV12-3/TRBV12-4
CDR3aa: ASSLKVGEQF

j_gene: TRBJ1-1
abundance: .
v_gene: TRBV18
CDR3aa: ASSPRQGIDLEAF

j_gene: TRBJ2-7
abundance: .
v_gene: TRBV18
CDR3aa: ASSERQGPYEQY

j_gene: TRBJ2-6
abundance: .
v_gene: TRBV7-2
CDR3aa: ASSTSSGRGGANVLT

j_gene: TRBJ1-2
abundance: .
v_gene: TRBV10-3
CDR3aa: AISTGTGVKDGYT

j_gene: TRBJ2-7
abundance: .
v_gene: TRBV6-5
CDR3aa: ATSGSDPGTYEQY

j_gene: TRBJ1-5
abundance: few
v_gene: TRBV21-1
CDR3aa: ASTQRQGGQPQH

j_gene: TRBJ2-7
abundance: .
v_gene: TRBV7-9
CDR3aa: ASSYSGSSYEQY

j_gene: TRBJ1-2
abundance: .
v_gene: TRBV28
CDR3aa: ASSSGGSNGYT

j_gene: TRBJ1-5
abundance: .
v_gene: TRBV7-2
CDR3aa: ASSQQGVYQPQH

j_gene: TRBJ2-7
abundance: .
v_gene: TRBV28
CDR3aa: ASTRPRNPYEQY

j_gene: TRBJ2-1
abundance: .
v_gene: TRBV7-8
CDR3aa: ASTRDSSYNEQF

j_gene: TRBJ1-5
abundance: .
v_gene: TRBV6-2/TRBV6-3
CDR3aa: ASSYNGDSQPQH

j_gene: TRBJ2-7
abundance: .
v_gene: TRBV7-9
CDR3aa: ASSRTGGEYEQY

j_gene: TRBJ1-1
abundance: .
v_gene: TRBV5-1
CDR3aa: ASSPQGTIMNTEAF

j_gene: TRBJ2-7
abundance: .
v_gene: TRBV27
CDR3aa: ASSLRGSGRYEQY

j_gene: TRBJ2-1
abundance: .
v_gene: TRBV25-1
CDR3aa: ASSEYRSGTYNEQF

j_gene: TRBJ1-2
abundance: .
v_gene: TRBV28
CDR3aa: ASSLLGDGYT

j_gene: TRBJ2-7
abundance: .
v_gene: TRBV10-3
CDR3aa: AISGDRDYEQY

j_gene: TRBJ2-7
abundance: .
v_gene: TRBV24-1
CDR3aa: ATSDPQASGKSYEQY

j_gene: TRBJ1-2
abundance: .
v_gene: TRBV9
CDR3aa: ASVGGYGYT

j_gene: TRBJ1-1
abundance: .
v_gene: TRBV2
CDR3aa: ASLVGPNTEAF

j_gene: TRBJ2-5
abundance: .
v_gene: TRBV3-1/TRBV3-2
CDR3aa: ATWMRGQETQY

j_gene: TRBJ2-3
abundance: .
v_gene: TRBV4-3
CDR3aa: ASSRYLFSGRATDTQY

j_gene: TRBJ2-3
abundance: .
v_gene: TRBV6-2/TRBV6-3
CDR3aa: ASSPQGARDTDTQY

j_gene: TRBJ2-5
abundance: .
v_gene: TRBV4-3
CDR3aa: ASSHLSPSSGRAALQETQY

j_gene: TRBJ1-5
abundance: .
v_gene: TRBV2
CDR3aa: ASSEDRWSNQPQH

j_gene: TRBJ2-1
abundance: .
v_gene: TRBV28
CDR3aa: ASSPGTSGDREQF

j_gene: TRBJ2-6
abundance: .
v_gene: TRBV3-1/TRBV3-2
CDR3aa: ASSPTSGLHSGANVLT

j_gene: TRBJ2-3
abundance: .
v_gene: TRBV5-4
CDR3aa: ASSLDLASTDTQY